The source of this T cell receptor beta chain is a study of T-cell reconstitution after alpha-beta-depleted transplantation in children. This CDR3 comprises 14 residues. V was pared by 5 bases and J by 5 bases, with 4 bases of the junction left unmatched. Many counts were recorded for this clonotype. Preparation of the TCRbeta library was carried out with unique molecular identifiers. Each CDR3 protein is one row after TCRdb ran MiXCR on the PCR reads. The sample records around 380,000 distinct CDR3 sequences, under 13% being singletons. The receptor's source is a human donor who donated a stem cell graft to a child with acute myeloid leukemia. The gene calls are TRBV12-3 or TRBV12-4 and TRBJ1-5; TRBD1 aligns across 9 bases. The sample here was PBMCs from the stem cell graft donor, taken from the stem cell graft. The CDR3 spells CASSPQGAHQPQHF. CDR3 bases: TGTGCCAGCAGTCCACAGGGGGCCCATCAGCCCCAGCATTTT.